This T cell receptor (beta chain) was sequenced during a study of shared clonotypes between healthy human individuals. As for the study in general: Per donor, three plates held CD4 naive cells, three held CD4 memory, two held CD8 naive and one held CD8 memory. Study-wide points: Naive CD4 clonotypes overlapped across a handful of donors at roughly 4.5%. It was the non-shared clonotypes that had lower generation probabilities than clonotypes shared by all four donors.

Original analysis: Owing to the provision of junction-only sequences devoid of quality scores by immunoSEQ, filtering differed. The assay was immunoSEQ multiplex PCR, and TCRdb's table has in-frame clones only and misses some. V, J and clone size derive from that table, while D and trimming were established from the DNA sequence. The sample lists about 2.3 million clones, around 90% occurring once. Comment on this clone: The antigen is undetermined. This sample also contains other DNA sequences that code for the same CDR3.

Trimming left V 3 bases short and J 4 bases short, with 4 bases between. Looked up from germline, CDR1 is MDHEN and CDR2 is SYDVKM. CDR3 length: 11 residues. What was sequenced was naive CD4+ T cells from PBMCs. Subset indicated: CD45RA+ positively selected. The chain links TRBV28 to TRBJ2-7; no clear D gene. This sequence was found in a man aged 18-30 years in good health. Some clones in this sample may be carry-over from other donors' samples. The CDR3 reads CASSFNYEQYF. Written as DNA, the CDR3 is TGTGCCAGCAGTTTCAATTACGAGCAGTACTTC. Variable domain in full (rest from reference TRBV28 and TRBJ2-7): DVKVTQSSRYLVKRTGEKVFLECVQDMDHENMFWYRQDPGLGLRLIYFSYDVKMKEKGDIPEGYSVSREKKERFSLILESASTNQTSMYLCASSFNYEQYFGPGTRLTVT.